This TCR beta chain was retrieved from a study of cytomegalovirus exposure and HLA in healthy donors. The PCR had 60 Vbeta and 13 Jbeta primers. Repertoires were generated with immunoSEQ multiplex PCR, while TCRdb's copy carries only in-frame clones and drops some. The sample lists over 85,000 clones, 76% seen once, with around an eighth in the top ten. This clonotype originated in a man in his thirties or forties in good health and CMV-seropositive. Sequencing was performed on PBMCs.

The CDR3 sequence: CASSTGLAGEETQYF. CDR3 DNA sequence: TGCGCCAGCAGCACCGGACTAGCGGGGGAGGAGACCCAGTACTTC. V and J are TRBV5-1 and TRBJ2-5; 13 bases fit TRBD2. The length of the CDR3 is 15 residues. Germline V gene data show CDR1 as SGHRS and CDR2 as YFSETQ. Losses at the gene ends were 4 bases for V and 5 bases for J; bases not matched to a gene: 5.